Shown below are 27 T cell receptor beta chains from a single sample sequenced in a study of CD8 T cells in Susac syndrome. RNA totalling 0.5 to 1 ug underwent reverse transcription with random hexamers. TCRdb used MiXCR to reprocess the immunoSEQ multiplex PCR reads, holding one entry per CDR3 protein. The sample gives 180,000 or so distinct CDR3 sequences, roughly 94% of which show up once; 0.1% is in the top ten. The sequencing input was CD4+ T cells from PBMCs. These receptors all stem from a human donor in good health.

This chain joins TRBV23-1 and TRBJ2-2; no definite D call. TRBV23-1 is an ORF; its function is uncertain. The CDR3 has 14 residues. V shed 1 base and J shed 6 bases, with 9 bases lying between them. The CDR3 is CASSQCVFPGELFF. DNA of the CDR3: TGCGCCAGCAGTCAATGTGTGTTCCCCGGGGAGCTGTTTTTT.

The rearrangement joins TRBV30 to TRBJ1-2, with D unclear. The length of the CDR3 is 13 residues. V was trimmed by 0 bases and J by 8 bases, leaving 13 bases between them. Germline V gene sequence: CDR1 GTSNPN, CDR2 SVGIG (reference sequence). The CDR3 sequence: CAWSVLGRGGYTF. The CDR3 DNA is TGTGCCTGGAGTGTACTTGGGAGAGGCGGCTACACCTTC.

This CDR3 reads CSASSAAGTGPFAGGYTF. CDR3 sequence (DNA): TGCAGTGCTAGCTCTGCGGCGGGGACAGGCCCCTTCGCTGGAGGCTACACCTTC. The gene calls are TRBV20-1 and TRBJ1-2, with 8 bases aligning to TRBD1. The trim removed 3 bases at V and 8 bases at J, leaving 23 bases unmatched. The CDR3 consists of 18 residues. The germline V gene has CDR1 DFQATT and CDR2 SNEGSKA (reference sequence).

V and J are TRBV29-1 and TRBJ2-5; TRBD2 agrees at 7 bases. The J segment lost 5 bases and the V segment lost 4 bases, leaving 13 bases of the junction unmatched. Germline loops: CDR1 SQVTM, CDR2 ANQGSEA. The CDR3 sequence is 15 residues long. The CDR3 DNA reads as TGCAGCGTTGTACGGACTAGGAGCCTTAGTGAGACCCAGTACTTC. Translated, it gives CSVVRTRSLSETQYF.

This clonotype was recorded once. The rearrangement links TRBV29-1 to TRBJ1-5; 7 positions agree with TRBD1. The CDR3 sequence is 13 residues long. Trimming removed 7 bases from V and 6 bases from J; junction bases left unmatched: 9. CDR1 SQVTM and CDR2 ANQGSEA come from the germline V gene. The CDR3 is CSGLTGVGQPQHF. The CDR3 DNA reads TGCAGCGGACTAACAGGGGTCGGTCAGCCCCAGCATTTT.

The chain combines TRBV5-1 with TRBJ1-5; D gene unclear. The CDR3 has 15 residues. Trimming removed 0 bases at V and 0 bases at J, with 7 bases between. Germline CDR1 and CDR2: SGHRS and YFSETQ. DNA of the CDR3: TGCGCCAGCAGCTTGGGGAACGTTAGCAATCAGCCCCAGCATTTT. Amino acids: CASSLGNVSNQPQHF.

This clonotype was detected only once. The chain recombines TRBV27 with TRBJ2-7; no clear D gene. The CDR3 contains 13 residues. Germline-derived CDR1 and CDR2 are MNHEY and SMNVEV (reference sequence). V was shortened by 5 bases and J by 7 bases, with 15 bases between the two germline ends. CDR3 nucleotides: TGTGCCAGCAGTCGGGCCCCAACCGGGGAGCAGTACGTC. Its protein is CASSRAPTGEQYV.

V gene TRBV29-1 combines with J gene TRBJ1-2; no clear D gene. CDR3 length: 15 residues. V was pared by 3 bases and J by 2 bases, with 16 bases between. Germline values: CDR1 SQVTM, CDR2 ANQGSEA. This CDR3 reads CSVESHPIGNYGYTF. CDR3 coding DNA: TGCAGCGTTGAGTCCCACCCCATAGGGAACTATGGCTACACCTTC.

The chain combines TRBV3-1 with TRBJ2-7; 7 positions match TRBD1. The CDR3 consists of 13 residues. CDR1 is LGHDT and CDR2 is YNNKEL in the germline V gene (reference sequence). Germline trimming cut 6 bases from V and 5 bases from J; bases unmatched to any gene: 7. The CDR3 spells CASSQQGLDEQYF. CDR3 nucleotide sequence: TGTGCCAGCAGTCAACAGGGGTTGGACGAGCAGTACTTC.

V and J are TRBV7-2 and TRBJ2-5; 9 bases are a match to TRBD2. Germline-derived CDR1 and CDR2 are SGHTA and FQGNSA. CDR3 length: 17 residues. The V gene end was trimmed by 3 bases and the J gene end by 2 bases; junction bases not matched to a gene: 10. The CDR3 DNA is TGTGCCAGCAGCTTTTCAACACACCTAGCGGGACAAGAGACCCAGTACTTC. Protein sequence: CASSFSTHLAGQETQYF.

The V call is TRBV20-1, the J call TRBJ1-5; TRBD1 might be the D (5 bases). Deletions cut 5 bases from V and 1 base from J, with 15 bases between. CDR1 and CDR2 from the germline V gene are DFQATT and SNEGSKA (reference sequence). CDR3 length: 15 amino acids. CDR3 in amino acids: CSAVRGGISNQPQHF. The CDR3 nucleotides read TGCAGTGCTGTGCGGGGGGGGATAAGCAATCAGCCCCAGCATTTT.

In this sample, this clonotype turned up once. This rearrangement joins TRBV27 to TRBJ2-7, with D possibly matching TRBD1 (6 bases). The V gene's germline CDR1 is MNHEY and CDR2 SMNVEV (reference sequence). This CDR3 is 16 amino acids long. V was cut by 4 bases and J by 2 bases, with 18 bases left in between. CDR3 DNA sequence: TGTGCCAGCAGTTCCCCCGAGGGGGATGGTACCTACGAGCAGTACGTC. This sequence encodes CASSSPEGDGTYEQYV.

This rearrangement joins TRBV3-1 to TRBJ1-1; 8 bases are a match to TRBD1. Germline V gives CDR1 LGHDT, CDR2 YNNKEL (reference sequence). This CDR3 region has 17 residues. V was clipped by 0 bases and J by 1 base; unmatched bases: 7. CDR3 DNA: TGTGCCAGCAGCCAAGAGACAGGGGATGTCCCGAACACTGAAGCTTTCTTT. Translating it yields CASSQETGDVPNTEAFF. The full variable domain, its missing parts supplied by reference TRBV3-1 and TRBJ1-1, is DTAVSQTPKYLVTQMGNDKSIKCEQNLGHDTMYWYKQDSKKFLKIMFSYNNKELIINETVPNRFSPKSPDKAHLNLHINSLELGDSAVYFCASSQETGDVPNTEAFFGQGTRLTVV.

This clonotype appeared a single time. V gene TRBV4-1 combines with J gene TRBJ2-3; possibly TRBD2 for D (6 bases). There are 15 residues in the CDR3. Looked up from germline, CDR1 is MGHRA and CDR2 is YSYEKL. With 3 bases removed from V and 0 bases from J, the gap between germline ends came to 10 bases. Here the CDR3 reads CASSQGTSSTDTQYF. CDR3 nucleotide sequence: TGCGCCAGCAGCCAGGGTACTAGCAGCACAGATACGCAGTATTTT.

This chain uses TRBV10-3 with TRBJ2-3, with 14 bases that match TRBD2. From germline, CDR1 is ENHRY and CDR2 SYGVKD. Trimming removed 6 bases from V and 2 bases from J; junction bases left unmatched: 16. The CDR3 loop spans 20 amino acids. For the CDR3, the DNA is TGTGCCATCAGCGCAAAACTTCCGGGACTAGCGGGGGAATCCACAGATACGCAGTATTTT. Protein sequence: CAISAKLPGLAGESTDTQYF.

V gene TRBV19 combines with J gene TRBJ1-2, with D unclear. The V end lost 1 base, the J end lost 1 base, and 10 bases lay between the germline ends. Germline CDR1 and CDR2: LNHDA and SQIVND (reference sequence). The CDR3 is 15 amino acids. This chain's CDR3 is CASSIAAGYNYGYTF. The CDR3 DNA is TGTGCCAGTAGTATAGCGGCAGGCTATAACTATGGCTACACCTTC.

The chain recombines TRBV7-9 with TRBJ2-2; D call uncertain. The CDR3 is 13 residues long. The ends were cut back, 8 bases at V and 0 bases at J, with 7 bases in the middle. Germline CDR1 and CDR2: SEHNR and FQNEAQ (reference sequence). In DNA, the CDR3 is TGTGCCAGCGGACGGACGAACACCGGGGAGCTGTTTTTT. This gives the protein CASGRTNTGELFF.

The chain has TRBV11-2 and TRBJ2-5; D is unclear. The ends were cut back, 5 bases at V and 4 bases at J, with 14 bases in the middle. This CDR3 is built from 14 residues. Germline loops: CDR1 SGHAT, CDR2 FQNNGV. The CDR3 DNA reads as TGTGCCAGCAGCCACTTATGGGTCCCAGAGACCCAGTACTTC. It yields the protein CASSHLWVPETQYF.

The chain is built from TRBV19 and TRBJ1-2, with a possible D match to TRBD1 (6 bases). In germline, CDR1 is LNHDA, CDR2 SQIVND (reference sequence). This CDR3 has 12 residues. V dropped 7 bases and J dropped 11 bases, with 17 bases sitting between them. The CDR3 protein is CASTRTEGGYTF. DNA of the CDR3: TGTGCCAGTACCCGGACAGAAGGAGGTTACACCTTC.

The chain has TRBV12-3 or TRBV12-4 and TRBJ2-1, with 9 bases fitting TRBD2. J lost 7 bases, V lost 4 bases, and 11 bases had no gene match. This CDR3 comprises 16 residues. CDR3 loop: CASSSAIAGVWNEQFF. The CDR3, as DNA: TGTGCCAGCAGTTCGGCGATAGCGGGAGTCTGGAATGAGCAGTTCTTC.

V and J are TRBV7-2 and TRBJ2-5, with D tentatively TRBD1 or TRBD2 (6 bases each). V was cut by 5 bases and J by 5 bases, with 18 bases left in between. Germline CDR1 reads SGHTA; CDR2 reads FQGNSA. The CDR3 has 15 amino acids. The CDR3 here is CASSIGGGLRETQYF. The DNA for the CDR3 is TGTGCCAGCAGCATTGGTGGGGGGCTTCGGGAGACCCAGTACTTC.

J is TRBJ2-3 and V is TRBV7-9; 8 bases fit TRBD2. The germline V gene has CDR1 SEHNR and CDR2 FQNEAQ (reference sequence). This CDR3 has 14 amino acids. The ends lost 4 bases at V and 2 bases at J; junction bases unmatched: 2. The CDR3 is CASSSSGPTDTQYF. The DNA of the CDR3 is TGTGCCAGCAGCTCTAGCGGGCCCACAGATACGCAGTATTTT. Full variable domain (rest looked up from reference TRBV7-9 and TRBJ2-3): DTGVSQNPRHKITKRGQNVTFRCDPISEHNRLYWYRQTLGQGPEFLTYFQNEAQLEKSRLLSDRFSAERPKGSFSTLEIQRTEQGDSAMYLCASSSSGPTDTQYFGPGTRLTVL.

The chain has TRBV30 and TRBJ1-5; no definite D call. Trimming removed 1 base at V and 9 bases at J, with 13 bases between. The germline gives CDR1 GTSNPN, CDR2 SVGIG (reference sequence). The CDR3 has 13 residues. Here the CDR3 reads CAWSEGPFGPQHF. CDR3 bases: TGTGCCTGGAGTGAAGGGCCCTTCGGGCCCCAGCATTTT.

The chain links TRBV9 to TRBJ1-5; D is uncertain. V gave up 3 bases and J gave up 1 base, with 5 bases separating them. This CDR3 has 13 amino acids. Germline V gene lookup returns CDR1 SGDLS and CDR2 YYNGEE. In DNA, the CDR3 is TGTGCCAGCAGCGCGCGGAGCAATCAGCCCCAGCATTTT. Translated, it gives CASSARSNQPQHF.

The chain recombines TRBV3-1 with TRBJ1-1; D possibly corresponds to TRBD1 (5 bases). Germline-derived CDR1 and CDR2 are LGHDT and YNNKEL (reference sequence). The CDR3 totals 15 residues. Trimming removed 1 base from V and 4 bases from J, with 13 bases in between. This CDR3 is CASSQGSGRGTEAFF. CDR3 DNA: TGTGCCAGCAGCCAAGGTTCAGGGAGGGGCACTGAAGCTTTCTTT. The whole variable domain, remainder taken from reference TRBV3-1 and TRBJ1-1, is DTAVSQTPKYLVTQMGNDKSIKCEQNLGHDTMYWYKQDSKKFLKIMFSYNNKELIINETVPNRFSPKSPDKAHLNLHINSLELGDSAVYFCASSQGSGRGTEAFFGQGTRLTVV.

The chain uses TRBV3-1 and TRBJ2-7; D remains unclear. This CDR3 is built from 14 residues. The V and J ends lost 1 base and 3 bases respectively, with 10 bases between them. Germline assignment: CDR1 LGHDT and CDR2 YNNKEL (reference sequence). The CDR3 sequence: CASSQGWSDYEQYF. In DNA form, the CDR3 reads TGTGCCAGCAGCCAAGGGTGGTCTGACTACGAGCAGTACTTC.

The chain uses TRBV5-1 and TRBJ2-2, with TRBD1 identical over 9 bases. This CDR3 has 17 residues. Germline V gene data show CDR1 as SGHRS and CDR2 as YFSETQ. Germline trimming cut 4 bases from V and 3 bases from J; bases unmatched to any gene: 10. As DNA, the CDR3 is TGCGCCAGCAGCACGTTGACAGGGGGTTATGACACCGGGGAGCTGTTTTTT. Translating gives CASSTLTGGYDTGELFF.